Listed below are T cell receptor beta chains from one sample, sequenced in a study of blood T cell repertoires in COVID-19. Libraries were prepared by immunoSEQ multiplex PCR; TCRdb keeps only in-frame clonotypes and omits some of them. The table has about 390,000 clones, 80% to 90% seen once. The sequencing sample was made of PBMCs or T cells enriched from blood (not recorded which). These receptor sequences come from a woman between 50 and 59 years old who had recovered from COVID-19. Each CDR3 is given with its conserved first and last residue. A D gene is named only where the DNA matches it firmly. Rows may omit the clone size; those that give it use once, few, many or a size class.

V gene: TRBV7-2
J gene: TRBJ2-7
D gene: TRBD1
clone size: NA
CDR3 protein: CASSTTGTGGYEQYF
CDR3 DNA: TGTGCCAGCAGCACTACCGGGACAGGGGGCTACGAGCAGTACTTC

V gene: TRBV4-1
J gene: TRBJ1-5
D gene: NA
clone size: NA
CDR3 protein: CASSQGGGDQPQHF
CDR3 DNA: TGCGCCAGCAGCCAAGGCGGAGGGGATCAGCCCCAGCATTTT

V gene: TRBV27
J gene: TRBJ1-1
D gene: TRBD1
clone size: NA
CDR3 protein: CASSPARDRGAEAFF
CDR3 DNA: TGTGCCAGCAGTCCCGCGAGGGACAGGGGCGCTGAAGCTTTCTTT

V gene: TRBV12-3/TRBV12-4
J gene: TRBJ2-7
D gene: NA
clone size: NA
CDR3 protein: CASSPYTYEQYF
CDR3 DNA: TGTGCCAGCAGTCCGTACACCTACGAGCAGTACTTC

V gene: TRBV15
J gene: TRBJ1-2
D gene: NA
clone size: few
CDR3 protein: CATSPRGTRDGYTF
CDR3 DNA: TGTGCCACCAGCCCCAGGGGTACCAGGGACGGCTACACCTTC

V gene: TRBV7-9
J gene: TRBJ1-2
D gene: NA
clone size: NA
CDR3 protein: CASSLGGTSVTF
CDR3 DNA: TGTGCCAGCAGCTTAGGTGGGACAAGCGTGACCTTC

V gene: TRBV19
J gene: TRBJ1-1
D gene: TRBD1
clone size: NA
CDR3 protein: CASSEGTGGISTEAFF
CDR3 DNA: TGTGCCAGTAGTGAGGGGACAGGGGGCATAAGCACTGAAGCTTTCTTT

V gene: TRBV18
J gene: TRBJ2-2
D gene: TRBD1
clone size: NA
CDR3 protein: CASSPRQGSGELFF
CDR3 DNA: TGTGCCAGCTCGCCCCGACAGGGCTCCGGGGAGCTGTTTTTT

V gene: TRBV7-9
J gene: TRBJ1-2
D gene: NA
clone size: NA
CDR3 protein: CASSLSQGGLDGYTF
CDR3 DNA: TGTGCCAGCAGCTTAAGTCAGGGCGGCTTGGATGGCTACACCTTC

V gene: TRBV5-8
J gene: TRBJ1-2
D gene: NA
clone size: NA
CDR3 protein: CASSLPRGHGDTYGYTF
CDR3 DNA: TGTGCCAGCAGCTTGCCCCGCGGACACGGAGATACCTATGGCTACACCTTC

V gene: TRBV7-2
J gene: TRBJ2-7
D gene: NA
clone size: NA
CDR3 protein: CASSPTPLGAYEQYF
CDR3 DNA: TGTGCCAGCAGCCCGACCCCCCTAGGAGCCTACGAGCAGTACTTC

V gene: TRBV4-3
J gene: TRBJ2-1
D gene: TRBD2
clone size: NA
CDR3 protein: CASSPLLAGDYNEQFF
CDR3 DNA: TGCGCCAGCAGCCCACTACTAGCGGGGGACTACAATGAGCAGTTCTTC

V gene: TRBV5-1
J gene: TRBJ2-1
D gene: TRBD2
clone size: NA
CDR3 protein: CASSLARRGDSYNEQFF
CDR3 DNA: TGCGCCAGCAGCTTGGCCCGGCGGGGGGACTCCTACAATGAGCAGTTCTTC

V gene: TRBV18
J gene: TRBJ1-3
D gene: TRBD1
clone size: few
CDR3 protein: CASSPDRGTGNTIYF
CDR3 DNA: TGTGCCAGCTCACCAGACAGGGGGACTGGAAACACCATATATTTT

V gene: TRBV29-1
J gene: TRBJ1-1
D gene: TRBD1
clone size: NA
CDR3 protein: CSVRGQGHMNTEAFF
CDR3 DNA: TGCAGCGTTAGGGGACAGGGCCACATGAACACTGAAGCTTTCTTT

V gene: TRBV19
J gene: TRBJ1-5
D gene: NA
clone size: NA
CDR3 protein: CASSKEGRTGNQPQHF
CDR3 DNA: TGTGCCAGTAGTAAGGAGGGGAGGACCGGGAATCAGCCCCAGCATTTT

V gene: TRBV4-1
J gene: TRBJ2-7
D gene: TRBD1
clone size: NA
CDR3 protein: CASSQDLGTGSYEQYF
CDR3 DNA: TGCGCCAGCAGCCAAGATCTCGGGACAGGGTCCTACGAGCAGTACTTC

V gene: TRBV2
J gene: TRBJ1-5
D gene: TRBD1
clone size: few
CDR3 protein: CASTGTVNQPQHF
CDR3 DNA: TGTGCCAGCACAGGGACAGTCAATCAGCCCCAGCATTTT

V gene: TRBV5-6
J gene: TRBJ1-1
D gene: NA
clone size: NA
CDR3 protein: CASSFQYPRGGNTEAFF
CDR3 DNA: TGTGCCAGCAGCTTCCAGTACCCCAGGGGTGGGAACACTGAAGCTTTCTTT

V gene: TRBV6-5
J gene: TRBJ2-7
D gene: TRBD2
clone size: NA
CDR3 protein: CASSYSSGGVYEQYF
CDR3 DNA: TGTGCCAGCAGTTACTCCAGCGGGGGGGTCTACGAGCAGTACTTC

V gene: TRBV19
J gene: TRBJ1-1
D gene: NA
clone size: NA
CDR3 protein: CASSSLAGVQNTEAFF
CDR3 DNA: TGTGCCAGTAGCTCTCTCGCGGGGGTACAGAACACTGAAGCTTTCTTT

V gene: TRBV2
J gene: TRBJ1-6
D gene: TRBD1
clone size: NA
CDR3 protein: CASSELRGLGSPLHF
CDR3 DNA: TGTGCCAGCAGTGAATTAAGGGGGCTCGGTTCACCCCTCCACTTT

V gene: TRBV24-1
J gene: TRBJ1-2
D gene: NA
clone size: NA
CDR3 protein: CATSDPDNNYGYTF
CDR3 DNA: TGTGCCACCAGTGATCCGGACAATAACTATGGCTACACCTTC

V gene: TRBV3-1/TRBV3-2
J gene: TRBJ2-3
D gene: TRBD2
clone size: NA
CDR3 protein: CASSHGTSGGPADTQYF
CDR3 DNA: TGTGCCAGCAGCCACGGGACTAGCGGGGGGCCTGCGGATACGCAGTATTTT

V gene: TRBV18
J gene: TRBJ2-5
D gene: NA
clone size: once
CDR3 protein: CASSPDDRSSWETQYF
CDR3 DNA: TGTGCCAGCTCACCAGACGACAGGTCTTCCTGGGAGACCCAGTACTTC

V gene: TRBV19
J gene: TRBJ1-4
D gene: NA
clone size: NA
CDR3 protein: CASSSPGHASEKLFF
CDR3 DNA: TGTGCCAGTAGTTCCCCGGGACACGCGAGTGAAAAACTGTTTTTT

V gene: TRBV7-9
J gene: TRBJ1-1
D gene: NA
clone size: NA
CDR3 protein: CASSLEFSDTEAFF
CDR3 DNA: TGTGCCAGCAGCTTAGAGTTCTCGGACACTGAAGCTTTCTTT

V gene: TRBV18
J gene: TRBJ1-2
D gene: TRBD1
clone size: NA
CDR3 protein: CASSPPGDRAYYGYTF
CDR3 DNA: TGTGCCAGCTCACCACCGGGAGACAGGGCTTACTATGGCTACACCTTC

V gene: TRBV2
J gene: TRBJ1-5
D gene: NA
clone size: once
CDR3 protein: CAIGEGNQPQHF
CDR3 DNA: TGTGCCATAGGGGAGGGCAATCAGCCCCAGCATTTT

V gene: TRBV19
J gene: TRBJ2-1
D gene: TRBD2
clone size: NA
CDR3 protein: CASQLAGYGGRNEQFF
CDR3 DNA: TGTGCCAGTCAACTAGCGGGGTACGGGGGTAGGAATGAGCAGTTCTTC

V gene: TRBV27
J gene: TRBJ2-3
D gene: TRBD2
clone size: NA
CDR3 protein: CASSSPSGGALGTDTQYF
CDR3 DNA: TGTGCCAGCAGTTCTCCTAGCGGGGGCGCGCTAGGCACAGATACGCAGTATTTT

V gene: TRBV27
J gene: TRBJ1-6
D gene: NA
clone size: NA
CDR3 protein: CASSQYGSSPLHF
CDR3 DNA: TGTGCCAGCAGCCAGTATGGGAGTTCACCCCTCCACTTT

V gene: TRBV3-1/TRBV3-2
J gene: TRBJ2-1
D gene: TRBD2
clone size: NA
CDR3 protein: CASSQGTGGYNEQFF
CDR3 DNA: TGTGCCAGCAGCCAAGGGACGGGGGGGTACAATGAGCAGTTCTTC